This is a list of T cell receptor beta chains from one sample in a study of CD8 T cells in Susac syndrome. MiXCR was run by TCRdb on the immunoSEQ multiplex PCR reads, yielding one entry per CDR3 protein. The sample holds 140,000 or so distinct CDR3 sequences, approximately 94% seen once. The sequencing sample was made of CD4+ T cells from PBMCs. The origin of the receptors is a human donor in good health. The CDR3 runs from the conserved cysteine through the conserved F or W. Each record gives: D gene, V gene, clone size, J gene, CDR3 protein, CDR3 DNA. D genes are given only for firm matches. For some rows the clone size is stated as once, few or many, or as a class when expanded; others skip it.

D: TRBD1; V: TRBV7-9; size: NA; J: TRBJ1-4; CDR3: CASSRDRGSEKLFF; DNA: TGTGCCAGCAGCCGGGACAGGGGGAGTGAAAAACTGTTTTTT
D: NA; V: TRBV2; size: NA; J: TRBJ1-1; CDR3: CASSEAGAGQGKAFF; DNA: TGTGCCAGCAGTGAAGCGGGGGCAGGCCAAGGGAAGGCTTTCTTT
D: NA; V: TRBV28; size: NA; J: TRBJ2-7; CDR3: CASSLRVAANEQYF; DNA: TGTGCCAGCAGTTTGAGGGTTGCAGCTAACGAGCAGTACTTC
D: NA; V: TRBV27; size: NA; J: TRBJ1-1; CDR3: CASSLSTQVNTEAFF; DNA: TGTGCCAGCAGTTTATCGACACAAGTGAACACTGAAGCTTTCTTT
D: NA; V: TRBV12-3/TRBV12-4; size: NA; J: TRBJ1-1; CDR3: CASYRQNLNTEAFF; DNA: TGTGCCAGCTATCGACAGAATTTGAACACTGAAGCTTTCTTT
D: NA; V: TRBV20-1; size: NA; J: TRBJ2-1; CDR3: CSASATWDEQFF; DNA: TGCAGTGCTAGCGCAACCTGGGATGAGCAGTTCTTC
D: NA; V: TRBV15; size: NA; J: TRBJ1-1; CDR3: CATSRGWGLNTEAFF; DNA: TGTGCCACCAGCAGAGGGTGGGGGTTGAACACTGAAGCTTTCTTT
D: NA; V: TRBV3-1; size: NA; J: TRBJ2-2; CDR3: CASSQEQNTGELFF; DNA: TGTGCCAGCAGCCAAGAGCAGAACACCGGGGAGCTGTTTTTT
D: TRBD1; V: TRBV27; size: NA; J: TRBJ1-2; CDR3: CASSFRDRDNYGYTF; DNA: TGTGCCAGCAGTTTCCGGGACAGAGATAACTATGGCTACACCTTC
D: TRBD2; V: TRBV3-1; size: NA; J: TRBJ2-5; CDR3: CASSPALSGRPARETQYF; DNA: TGTGCCAGCAGCCCCGCCCTTAGCGGGAGACCTGCTCGGGAGACCCAGTACTTC
D: NA; V: TRBV29-1; size: NA; J: TRBJ1-2; CDR3: CSVRDTSYGYTF; DNA: TGCAGCGTCCGGGACACTTCCTATGGCTACACCTTC
D: TRBD1; V: TRBV7-9; size: NA; J: TRBJ1-1; CDR3: CASSLGQGTENTEAFF; DNA: TGTGCCAGCAGCTTGGGTCAAGGGACAGAGAACACTGAAGCTTTCTTT
D: NA; V: TRBV24-1; size: NA; J: TRBJ1-1; CDR3: CATSDLGIEAFF; DNA: TGTGCCACCAGTGATTTGGGTATTGAAGCTTTCTTT
D: NA; V: TRBV29-1; size: NA; J: TRBJ2-1; CDR3: CSGRLGNEQFF; DNA: TGCAGCGGACGTTTAGGCAATGAGCAGTTCTTC
D: TRBD2; V: TRBV9; size: NA; J: TRBJ2-1; CDR3: CASSVEGGRYHNEQFF; DNA: TGTGCCAGCAGCGTAGAAGGCGGGAGGTACCACAATGAGCAGTTCTTC
D: NA; V: TRBV29-1; size: NA; J: TRBJ2-5; CDR3: CSVGLVQETQYF; DNA: TGCAGCGTTGGACTAGTGCAAGAGACCCAGTACTTC
D: NA; V: TRBV3-1; size: NA; J: TRBJ2-3; CDR3: CASSQDRSTDTQYF; DNA: TGTGCCAGCAGCCAAGATAGAAGCACAGATACGCAGTATTTT
D: TRBD2; V: TRBV20-1; size: NA; J: TRBJ2-3; CDR3: CSAPGLAGHLSTDTQYF; DNA: TGCAGTGCTCCTGGACTAGCGGGACACCTTAGCACAGATACGCAGTATTTT
D: NA; V: TRBV6-2/TRBV6-3; size: NA; J: TRBJ2-7; CDR3: CASSYSVVRATYEQYF; DNA: TGTGCCAGCAGTTATTCTGTGGTAAGGGCAACCTACGAGCAGTACTTC
D: TRBD2; V: TRBV5-4; size: NA; J: TRBJ2-3; CDR3: CASSPPRLAGVNPSTDTQYF; DNA: TGTGCCAGCAGCCCCCCTAGACTAGCGGGAGTCAACCCTAGCACAGATACGCAGTATTTT
D: NA; V: TRBV28; size: once; J: TRBJ2-1; CDR3: CASSWGGGASSHNEQFF; DNA: TGTGCCAGCAGTTGGGGCGGAGGGGCTAGCTCTCACAATGAGCAGTTCTTC
D: NA; V: TRBV7-2; size: NA; J: TRBJ2-3; CDR3: CASSLVRYTDTQYF; DNA: TGTGCCAGCAGCTTAGTACGGTACACAGATACGCAGTATTTT
D: TRBD2; V: TRBV6-1; size: NA; J: TRBJ2-1; CDR3: CASTRLAGVFYNEQFF; DNA: TGTGCCAGCACCAGACTAGCGGGAGTCTTCTACAATGAGCAGTTCTTC
D: TRBD2; V: TRBV30; size: NA; J: TRBJ2-1; CDR3: CAWSVPGGFPYNEQFF; DNA: TGTGCCTGGAGTGTACCGGGGGGGTTCCCCTACAATGAGCAGTTCTTC
D: NA; V: TRBV15; size: NA; J: TRBJ2-3; CDR3: CATSEQTDTQYF; DNA: TGTGCCACCAGCGAACAAACAGATACGCAGTATTTT
D: TRBD2; V: TRBV12-3/TRBV12-4; size: NA; J: TRBJ2-1; CDR3: CASSFLAGGLGGYNEQFF; DNA: TGTGCCAGCAGTTTCCTTGCGGGAGGCCTGGGAGGGTACAATGAGCAGTTCTTC
D: NA; V: TRBV18; size: NA; J: TRBJ1-1; CDR3: CASSPNRAGAEAFF; DNA: TGTGCCAGCTCACCTAACAGGGCCGGGGCTGAAGCTTTCTTT
D: TRBD2; V: TRBV20-1; size: NA; J: TRBJ2-7; CDR3: CSARTSGVPYEQYF; DNA: TGCAGTGCTAGAACGAGCGGGGTACCATACGAGCAGTACTTC